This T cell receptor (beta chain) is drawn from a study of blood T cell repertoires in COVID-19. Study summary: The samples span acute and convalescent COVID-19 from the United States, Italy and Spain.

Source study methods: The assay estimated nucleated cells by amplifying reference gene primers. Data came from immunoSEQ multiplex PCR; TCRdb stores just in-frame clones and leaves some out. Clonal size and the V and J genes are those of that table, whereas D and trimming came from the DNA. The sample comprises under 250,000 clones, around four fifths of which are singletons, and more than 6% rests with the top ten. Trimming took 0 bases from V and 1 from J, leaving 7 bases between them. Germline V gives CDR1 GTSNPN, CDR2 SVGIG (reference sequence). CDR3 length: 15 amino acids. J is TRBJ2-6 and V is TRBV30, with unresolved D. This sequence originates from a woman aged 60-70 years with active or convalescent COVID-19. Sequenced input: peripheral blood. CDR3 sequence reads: CAWSVGVSGANVLTF. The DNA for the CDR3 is TGTGCCTGGAGTGTAGGAGTTTCTGGGGCCAACGTCCTGACTTTC.